The rows below give T cell receptor beta chains drawn from one sample of a study of prognosis after radiotherapy for stage I lung cancer. MiXCR, run by TCRdb on the multiplex PCR reads, gives a single entry per CDR3 protein. The sample consists of about 20,000 distinct CDR3 sequences, more than 40% of them appearing once. The material was PBMCs, obtained before or after stereotactic body radiation therapy (not recorded which). Every receptor here comes from a donor aged 50 or older with non-small cell lung cancer. The conserved cysteine and the conserved F or W are not part of the CDR3 here. The D gene is left open where the match is weak.

V gene	J gene	D gene	CDR3 protein
TRBV28	TRBJ1-2	.	ASRPLGTDYGYT
TRBV5-1	TRBJ2-7	.	ASSLRGRAYEQY
TRBV10-3	TRBJ1-5	TRBD1	AISDTGTGDLAQH
TRBV11-3	TRBJ2-3	TRBD2	ASSLIRRGMDTQY
TRBV18	TRBJ1-5	.	ASSQGSAQPQH
TRBV6-1	TRBJ1-5	TRBD1	ASRPRTGGSNQPQH
TRBV6-1	TRBJ1-3	TRBD1	ASSPGTGSSGNTIY
TRBV11-2	TRBJ2-2	TRBD2	ASSWTQLASGELF
TRBV6-2/TRBV6-3	TRBJ2-1	.	ATRVQGSYNEQF
TRBV5-1	TRBJ2-1	TRBD2	ASSLLPGGGLSEQF
TRBV6-6	TRBJ2-5	TRBD1	ASSYSSGQEGTQY
TRBV5-1	TRBJ2-5	.	ASRLGRGPGEAQY
TRBV29-1	TRBJ2-5	.	SVEDRQRAETQY
TRBV20-1	TRBJ2-7	.	SAMGDSYEQY
TRBV30	TRBJ2-7	TRBD1	AWSVTIPGQGTNYEQY
TRBV6-1	TRBJ1-2	.	ASTISIGGRYGYT
TRBV28	TRBJ1-5	.	ASSPGRNQPQH
TRBV6-2/TRBV6-3	TRBJ2-7	TRBD1	ASSRDRDYEQY
TRBV3-1	TRBJ1-2	.	ASSQTLGNYGYT
TRBV7-8	TRBJ2-7	.	ASSSDDYEQY
TRBV7-2	TRBJ2-3	.	ASSLARVLDTQY
TRBV6-9	TRBJ1-5	TRBD1	ASSYRDRGIFSNQPQH
TRBV9	TRBJ2-2	TRBD2	ASSALSSGGVHGELF
TRBV10-3	TRBJ2-2	TRBD2	AISLLAGGPSGELF
TRBV10-3	TRBJ1-3	.	AIRGDSGNTIY
TRBV4-2	TRBJ1-2	.	ASSQTENYGYT
TRBV28	TRBJ1-3	.	ASSPDLASGNTIY
TRBV12-3/TRBV12-4	TRBJ2-1	.	ASSTTIREQF
TRBV6-1	TRBJ1-5	.	ASRQGDQPQH
TRBV6-5	TRBJ2-7	TRBD1	ASSYSATGGYEQY
TRBV7-9	TRBJ1-2	.	ASSPDVRGGYT
TRBV12-3/TRBV12-4	TRBJ2-2	.	AISLYFSGGELF
TRBV3-1	TRBJ2-3	.	ASSHTATGVGSPDTQY
TRBV7-2	TRBJ2-3	TRBD1	ASASTGVRDTQY
TRBV7-9	TRBJ2-5	.	ASSQRDFQETQY
TRBV19	TRBJ1-5	.	ASSVSHQPQH
TRBV28	TRBJ2-2	.	ASSFQGFRRSTGELF
TRBV18	TRBJ2-1	TRBD2	ASSPSSQLTSGRSREQF
TRBV7-9	TRBJ1-2	.	ASSSRGVQRLYGYT
TRBV5-1	TRBJ2-2	.	ASSLAPASGTGELF
TRBV4-2	TRBJ2-2	.	ASSQDNSGKVTGELF
TRBV6-5	TRBJ1-5	.	ASSLRGGNQPQH
TRBV7-2	TRBJ2-7	.	ASRPTGYPYEQY
TRBV6-1	TRBJ1-2	TRBD1	ASSPDRGGENT
TRBV20-1	TRBJ2-7	TRBD1	SATIPGQGKEQY
TRBV7-3	TRBJ2-1	TRBD2	ASSGGVASYNEQF
TRBV24-1	TRBJ2-1	TRBD2	ATTGGSDSYNEQF
TRBV6-1	TRBJ1-2	.	ASTPTDRGTYGYT
TRBV7-9	TRBJ2-2	.	ASSFLRTITRGGELF
TRBV7-9	TRBJ2-7	TRBD2	ASRYVAGSREQY
TRBV2	TRBJ2-6	.	ASLLNGANVLT
TRBV30	TRBJ1-2	.	AWSVGGLGYT
TRBV5-6	TRBJ1-1	TRBD1	ASSFDRAEAF